This is a list of T cell receptor beta chains from one sample in a study of blood T cell repertoires in COVID-19. Libraries were prepared by immunoSEQ multiplex PCR; TCRdb keeps only in-frame clonotypes and omits some of them. This sample carries about 180,000 clones, about 86% of them seen once, and the ten largest clones take about 8.6%. The sequencing input was peripheral blood. Receptors were obtained from a man aged 50 to 60 with active or convalescent COVID-19. The CDR3 runs from the conserved cysteine through the conserved F or W.

CASNGRPPDLTDTQYF TRBJ2-3 TRBV9
CAISADRLVEAETQETQYF TRBJ2-5 TRBV10-3
CASSEDTGRNEQFF TRBJ2-1 TRBV10-1
CASSKEGYYGYTF TRBJ1-2 TRBV6-5
CASTRGGSGNTIYF TRBJ1-3 TRBV19
CASSIIQGSDEQYF TRBJ2-7 TRBV19
CASSLGSGGYTF TRBJ1-2 TRBV12-3/TRBV12-4
CASSEAGPTYNEQFF TRBJ2-1 TRBV25-1
CASSSDLRAGNTIYF TRBJ1-3 TRBV6-5
CASSEVELEAQHF TRBJ1-5 TRBV2
CASSSTGGSYSPLHF TRBJ1-6 TRBV7-9
CASSTDRREKLFF TRBJ1-4 TRBV5-6
CASSHPRDTEQFF TRBJ2-1 TRBV2
CAWEKGTYNEQFF TRBJ2-1 TRBV30
CASSPPGQGARVSQPQHF TRBJ1-5 TRBV18
CASSLDSLGGYTF TRBJ1-2 TRBV12-3/TRBV12-4
CASSQVGGQGAYEQYF TRBJ2-7 TRBV4-1
CASSQGQNYGYTF TRBJ1-2 TRBV19
CASSPRGGETQYF TRBJ2-5 TRBV18
CASSPRTSGEETQYF TRBJ2-5 TRBV2
CAQSWGPNTEAFF TRBJ1-1 TRBV6-4
CAISAPGQGGYGYTF TRBJ1-2 TRBV10-3
CASSLTGLGSPLHF TRBJ1-6 TRBV28
CASSLGLAGIQETQYF TRBJ2-5 TRBV5-4
CASSSGENQPQHF TRBJ1-5 TRBV27
CASSLNVGRATNEKLFF TRBJ1-4 TRBV7-2
CASSQEASGGGYNEQFF TRBJ2-1 TRBV4-2
CASSLSNSNYGYTF TRBJ1-2 TRBV5-5
CASSFGGSYEQYF TRBJ2-7 TRBV7-6
CASNLLRGDTEAFF TRBJ1-1 TRBV13